This T cell receptor beta chain comes out of a study of blood T cell repertoires in COVID-19. Overall study context: The United States, Italy and Spain were the sources of the acute and convalescent COVID-19 samples.

V was clipped by 5 bases and J by 2 bases, with 13 bases between them. The CDR3 sequence is 14 residues long. From germline, CDR1 is SGHTA and CDR2 FQGNSA. Per the original methods: Nucleated cell counts were estimated from reference gene primer amplification. Profiled with immunoSEQ multiplex PCR; TCRdb holds only in-frame clones, not every one. V and J calls and clone size come straight from that table; D and trimming were deduced from the DNA. This table has approximately 83,000 clones, about 76% appearing once. The sequence derives from a woman older than 75 with acute or convalescent COVID-19. The chain carries TRBV7-2 and TRBJ2-7; D gene unclear. The specimen sequenced was peripheral blood. CDR3 nucleotides: TGTGCCAGCAGCCAATCTACCACCCCCTACGAGCAGTACTTC. It is translated as CASSQSTTPYEQYF.